The TCR beta chain under discussion was sequenced for a study of cytotoxic CD8 clonotypes in ibrutinib-treated CLL. Study-wide context: Among responders, approximately 24 were partial and 2 complete; after median roughly 70 months, 14 stayed remitted and some twelve progressed. Among the samples, the mean was roughly 260,000 productive templates and roughly 96,000 productive rearrangements.

Generated by immunoSEQ multiplex PCR, the TCRdb table keeps only in-frame clones and is missing some. The table records about 92,000 clones, approximately 77% of them present only once. The CDR3 length is 15 residues. The V and J ends lost 3 bases and 6 bases, in that order; junction bases with no gene match: 11. Germline V gives CDR1 KGHSH, CDR2 LQKENI. The TCR was taken from a human donor with chronic lymphocytic leukemia. J is TRBJ2-7 and V is TRBV18, with 7 bases aligning to TRBD1. The specimen comprised PBMCs, sampled after 24 months of ibrutinib treatment. The CDR3 sequence is CASSPGTGALSEQYF. DNA of the CDR3: TGTGCCAGCTCACCGGGCACAGGGGCTCTGAGCGAGCAGTACTTC.